This is a list of T cell receptor beta chains from one sample in a study of blood T cell repertoires in COVID-19. The protocol was immunoSEQ multiplex PCR, while the TCRdb copy is restricted to in-frame clones and leaves out a portion. This sample has roughly 140,000 clones, with about four fifths found just once. Specimen: peripheral blood. The receptors come from a man between 65 and 85 years old who had recovered from COVID-19. CDR3s include the opening cysteine and the closing phenylalanine or tryptophan. Fields, in order: J gene, clone size, CDR3 length, V gene, D gene, CDR3 protein, CDR3 DNA. The D gene is left open where the match is weak. Not all rows give a size; the values are once, few, many and, for expanded clones, a class.

j_gene: TRBJ2-2; abundance: -; len: 17; v_gene: TRBV5-1; d_gene: TRBD2; CDR3aa: CASSFTRSGSWTGELFF; CDR3nt: TGCGCCAGCAGCTTCACTCGGAGCGGGAGTTGGACCGGGGAGCTGTTTTTT
j_gene: TRBJ2-7; abundance: -; len: 16; v_gene: TRBV5-1; d_gene: -; CDR3aa: CASATNRDTAQHEQYF; CDR3nt: TGCGCCAGCGCCACTAATCGGGACACCGCGCAGCACGAGCAGTACTTC
j_gene: TRBJ2-7; abundance: -; len: 13; v_gene: TRBV28; d_gene: TRBD2; CDR3aa: CASRLAGYYEQYF; CDR3nt: TGTGCCAGCAGACTAGCGGGATATTACGAGCAGTACTTC
j_gene: TRBJ2-2; abundance: -; len: 15; v_gene: TRBV27; d_gene: -; CDR3aa: CASSLWLANTGELFF; CDR3nt: TGTGCCAGCAGTTTGTGGCTAGCAAACACCGGGGAGCTGTTTTTT
j_gene: TRBJ2-1; abundance: -; len: 16; v_gene: TRBV10-2; d_gene: TRBD2; CDR3aa: CARPRLAGEVQNEQFF; CDR3nt: TGCGCCCGACCAAGACTAGCGGGAGAGGTTCAGAATGAGCAGTTCTTC
j_gene: TRBJ2-7; abundance: -; len: 16; v_gene: TRBV6-1; d_gene: TRBD2; CDR3aa: CASSDLGGTSSYEQYF; CDR3nt: TGTGCCAGCAGTGATCTCGGGGGGACTAGCTCTTACGAGCAGTACTTC
j_gene: TRBJ2-7; abundance: -; len: 13; v_gene: TRBV12-3/TRBV12-4; d_gene: -; CDR3aa: CASSLLSSYEQYF; CDR3nt: TGTGCCAGCAGTCTGCTGAGCTCCTACGAGCAGTACTTC
j_gene: TRBJ1-1; abundance: few; len: 16; v_gene: TRBV5-6; d_gene: TRBD1; CDR3aa: CASSRGQGARNTEAFF; CDR3nt: TGTGCCAGCAGCCGGGGACAGGGGGCTCGAAACACTGAAGCTTTCTTT
j_gene: TRBJ2-3; abundance: -; len: 13; v_gene: TRBV30; d_gene: -; CDR3aa: CAWSFGLSDTQYF; CDR3nt: TGTGCCTGGAGTTTTGGACTCTCAGATACGCAGTATTTT
j_gene: TRBJ1-5; abundance: -; len: 14; v_gene: TRBV2; d_gene: TRBD1; CDR3aa: CASSTGTGGQPQHF; CDR3nt: TGTGCCAGCAGTACCGGGACAGGAGGTCAGCCCCAGCATTTT
j_gene: TRBJ2-7; abundance: -; len: 13; v_gene: TRBV18; d_gene: -; CDR3aa: CASSPGTLYEQYF; CDR3nt: TGTGCCAGCTCACCCGGGACACTCTACGAGCAGTACTTC
j_gene: TRBJ2-1; abundance: -; len: 13; v_gene: TRBV28; d_gene: TRBD1; CDR3aa: CASTWTGPNEQFF; CDR3nt: TGTGCCAGCACCTGGACAGGCCCCAATGAGCAGTTCTTC
j_gene: TRBJ2-3; abundance: -; len: 17; v_gene: TRBV6-2/TRBV6-3; d_gene: TRBD2; CDR3aa: CASSLLTSGPSTDTQYF; CDR3nt: TGTGCCAGCAGTCTCTTAACTAGCGGCCCTAGCACAGATACGCAGTATTTT
j_gene: TRBJ2-7; abundance: -; len: 14; v_gene: TRBV5-1; d_gene: -; CDR3aa: CASSLRAGGYEQYF; CDR3nt: TGCGCCAGCAGCCTCCGGGCAGGGGGGTACGAGCAGTACTTC
j_gene: TRBJ1-6; abundance: -; len: 13; v_gene: TRBV12-3/TRBV12-4; d_gene: -; CDR3aa: CASSPGPRSPLHF; CDR3nt: TGTGCCAGCAGCCCAGGTCCGAGATCACCCCTCCACTTT
j_gene: TRBJ1-1; abundance: -; len: 15; v_gene: TRBV29-1; d_gene: TRBD1; CDR3aa: CSVEDPGGENTEAFF; CDR3nt: TGCAGCGTTGAAGATCCAGGGGGCGAGAACACTGAAGCTTTCTTT
j_gene: TRBJ1-1; abundance: -; len: 13; v_gene: TRBV10-1; d_gene: -; CDR3aa: CASSAYSNTEAFF; CDR3nt: TGCGCCAGCAGTGCCTACAGTAACACTGAAGCTTTCTTT
j_gene: TRBJ2-7; abundance: -; len: 13; v_gene: TRBV7-9; d_gene: -; CDR3aa: CASSWGSHYEQYF; CDR3nt: TGTGCCAGCAGCTGGGGCTCCCATTACGAGCAGTACTTC
j_gene: TRBJ2-7; abundance: -; len: 13; v_gene: TRBV7-9; d_gene: -; CDR3aa: CASSLGGTYEQYF; CDR3nt: TGTGCCAGCAGCTTAGGCGGAACCTACGAGCAGTACTTC
j_gene: TRBJ1-1; abundance: -; len: 15; v_gene: TRBV6-2/TRBV6-3; d_gene: -; CDR3aa: CASSRIGIMNTEAFF; CDR3nt: TGTGCCAGCAGTCGCATCGGGATTATGAACACTGAAGCTTTCTTT
j_gene: TRBJ1-5; abundance: -; len: 15; v_gene: TRBV5-8; d_gene: -; CDR3aa: CASGGGVSSNQPQHF; CDR3nt: TGTGCCAGCGGTGGGGGCGTGAGTAGCAATCAGCCCCAGCATTTT
j_gene: TRBJ1-4; abundance: -; len: 14; v_gene: TRBV5-4; d_gene: -; CDR3aa: CASSRDNDNEKLFF; CDR3nt: TGTGCCAGCAGCCGGGACAATGATAATGAAAAACTGTTTTTT
j_gene: TRBJ2-1; abundance: -; len: 18; v_gene: TRBV28; d_gene: TRBD2; CDR3aa: CASSFPGTSGVTYNEQFF; CDR3nt: TGTGCCAGCAGTTTTCCCGGGACTAGCGGGGTCACCTACAATGAGCAGTTCTTC
j_gene: TRBJ1-6; abundance: once; len: 14; v_gene: TRBV7-2; d_gene: TRBD1; CDR3aa: CASSSGTENSPLHF; CDR3nt: TGTGCCAGCAGCTCAGGGACAGAGAATTCACCCCTCCACTTT
j_gene: TRBJ1-1; abundance: few; len: 16; v_gene: TRBV30; d_gene: -; CDR3aa: CAWSFSPGSGNTEAFF; CDR3nt: TGTGCCTGGAGTTTCTCTCCCGGGAGTGGGAACACTGAAGCTTTCTTT
j_gene: TRBJ1-4; abundance: -; len: 15; v_gene: TRBV10-3; d_gene: TRBD1; CDR3aa: CAISEADRDDEKLFF; CDR3nt: TGTGCCATCAGTGAGGCCGACAGGGACGATGAAAAACTGTTTTTT
j_gene: TRBJ1-5; abundance: few; len: 13; v_gene: TRBV12-3/TRBV12-4; d_gene: -; CDR3aa: CASRISSNQPQHF; CDR3nt: TGTGCCAGCAGAATCAGTAGCAATCAGCCCCAGCATTTT
j_gene: TRBJ2-1; abundance: -; len: 16; v_gene: TRBV7-3; d_gene: TRBD2; CDR3aa: CASSPRGLAGGSEQFF; CDR3nt: TGTGCCAGCAGCCCCCGTGGACTAGCGGGAGGCAGTGAGCAGTTCTTC
j_gene: TRBJ2-1; abundance: -; len: 18; v_gene: TRBV19; d_gene: -; CDR3aa: CASSIDEGAGGPYNEQFF; CDR3nt: TGTGCCAGTAGTATAGATGAGGGCGCGGGTGGTCCCTACAATGAGCAGTTCTTC
j_gene: TRBJ2-1; abundance: -; len: 15; v_gene: TRBV6-5; d_gene: TRBD2; CDR3aa: CASSPSGTGYNEQFF; CDR3nt: TGTGCCAGCAGCCCAAGCGGGACGGGATACAATGAGCAGTTCTTC
j_gene: TRBJ2-2; abundance: -; len: 15; v_gene: TRBV5-1; d_gene: TRBD1; CDR3aa: CASSRGTGDTGELFF; CDR3nt: TGCGCCAGCAGCCGCGGGACAGGGGACACCGGGGAGCTGTTTTTT
j_gene: TRBJ2-2; abundance: -; len: 14; v_gene: TRBV7-9; d_gene: -; CDR3aa: CASSLAGDTGELFF; CDR3nt: TGTGCCAGCAGCTTAGCGGGAGACACCGGGGAGCTGTTTTTT
j_gene: TRBJ2-1; abundance: once; len: 17; v_gene: TRBV27; d_gene: -; CDR3aa: CASSFTGTRNSYNEQFF; CDR3nt: TGTGCCAGCAGTTTCACCGGGACACGCAACTCCTACAATGAGCAGTTCTTC
j_gene: TRBJ1-5; abundance: once; len: 16; v_gene: TRBV9; d_gene: TRBD1; CDR3aa: CASSPGTGVSNQPQHF; CDR3nt: TGTGCCAGCAGCCCCGGGACAGGGGTAAGCAATCAGCCCCAGCATTTT
j_gene: TRBJ2-6; abundance: -; len: 18; v_gene: TRBV4-2; d_gene: TRBD2; CDR3aa: CASSQTSGIAFGANVLTF; CDR3nt: TGTGCCAGCAGCCAAACTAGCGGGATAGCGTTTGGGGCCAACGTCCTGACTTTC
j_gene: TRBJ2-5; abundance: once; len: 11; v_gene: TRBV27; d_gene: -; CDR3aa: CASSGTGTQYF; CDR3nt: TGTGCCAGCAGTGGGACTGGTACCCAGTACTTC
j_gene: TRBJ2-7; abundance: -; len: 11; v_gene: TRBV5-1; d_gene: -; CDR3aa: CASRTGYEQYF; CDR3nt: TGCGCCAGCAGGACAGGCTACGAGCAGTACTTC
j_gene: TRBJ1-4; abundance: once; len: 16; v_gene: TRBV7-9; d_gene: TRBD1; CDR3aa: CASSLAEGQGVEKLFF; CDR3nt: TGTGCCAGCAGCTTAGCTGAGGGACAGGGGGTTGAAAAACTGTTTTTT
j_gene: TRBJ1-1; abundance: -; len: 13; v_gene: TRBV18; d_gene: TRBD1; CDR3aa: CASSPGRDRVNFF; CDR3nt: TGTGCCAGCTCACCGGGACGGGACAGGGTTAATTTCTTT
j_gene: TRBJ2-5; abundance: -; len: 20; v_gene: TRBV27; d_gene: TRBD2; CDR3aa: CASSWRATSGIKTYQETQYF; CDR3nt: TGTGCCAGCAGCTGGAGAGCGACTAGCGGGATAAAAACGTACCAAGAGACCCAGTACTTC
j_gene: TRBJ1-5; abundance: -; len: 16; v_gene: TRBV12-5; d_gene: -; CDR3aa: CASGLSRGAGNQPQHF; CDR3nt: TGTGCTAGTGGCCTGAGTCGGGGGGCTGGCAATCAGCCCCAGCATTTT
j_gene: TRBJ1-2; abundance: -; len: 14; v_gene: TRBV29-1; d_gene: -; CDR3aa: CSVQSFTGTYGYTF; CDR3nt: TGCAGCGTACAGTCATTCACAGGGACCTATGGCTACACCTTC
j_gene: TRBJ1-2; abundance: many; len: 16; v_gene: TRBV19; d_gene: -; CDR3aa: CASSGPRDKNNYGYTF; CDR3nt: TGTGCCAGTAGTGGGCCACGGGATAAAAATAACTATGGCTACACCTTC
j_gene: TRBJ2-7; abundance: -; len: 15; v_gene: TRBV4-3; d_gene: TRBD1; CDR3aa: CASSPTETGDYEQYF; CDR3nt: TGCGCCAGCAGCCCCACAGAGACAGGGGACTACGAGCAGTACTTC